This T cell receptor (beta chain) was observed in a study of T cell repertoires in cytomegalovirus infection. About the research overall: As its CMV epitopes, the study selected recently identified HLA-C-restricted and well-studied HLA-B-restricted targets. Shared public TCR beta signatures pointed to both CMV infection and a matching HLA type.

Comments on this clonotype: No antigen is known for it.

V lost 2 bases, J lost 9 bases, and 6 bases stayed unmatched. CDR3 length: 14 residues. TCRdb called the reads again in MiXCR, with one record for every CDR3 protein. This sample has about 830,000 distinct CDR3 sequences, with less than 35% found just once. General observations from the study: Ex vivo, HLA-C-restricted CMV-specific TCR beta clonotypes prevailed over the rest of the response.

The rearrangement links TRBV12-3 or TRBV12-4 to TRBJ2-1; 8 bases align to TRBD1. This clonotype was obtained from a human donor in good health (CMV status not recorded). Some clones in this sample may be carry-over from other donors' samples. Material: cultured CD8+ T cells from PBMCs, obtained from culture after CMV antigen stimulation. The CDR3 DNA reads as TGTGCCAGCAGTTTATTACAGGGGGTATTTGAGCAGTTCTTC. Translating it yields CASSLLQGVFEQFF.